These 32 T cell receptor beta chains originate from one sample sequenced in a study of identical twins. TCRdb processed the 5' RACE reads anew with MiXCR; each CDR3 protein has one entry. The sample consists of hundreds of thousands of distinct CDR3 sequences, more than 6.5% of them appearing once. These data were also filed under a second study, of yellow fever vaccine responses in identical twins.

The sequencing input was memory (CD45RO+) T cells sorted from blood. These receptors were taken from a woman younger than 35 in good health.

This clonotype showed up just a few times. The CDR3 loop reads CASTGDGYNEQFF. The CDR3 DNA reads TGTGCCAGCACGGGGGACGGCTACAATGAGCAGTTCTTC. This chain joins TRBV18 and TRBJ2-1; D may be TRBD2 (6 bases). Trimming removed 8 bases from V and 3 bases from J, with 11 bases in between. CDR3 length equals 13 residues. Germline CDR1 and CDR2: KGHSH and LQKENI.

This clonotype was counted only a few times. The rearrangement joins TRBV12-3 or TRBV12-4 to TRBJ2-1, with D unclear. V was cut by 5 bases and J by 1 base, with 15 bases left in between. This CDR3 is 16 amino acids long. CDR3 nucleotides: TGTGCCAGCAGTCGCCAATGGTTTGGTTCCTACAATGAGCAGTTCTTC. Protein: CASSRQWFGSYNEQFF.

This clonotype was detected many times. This CDR3 reads CASRTPGGPQYF. CDR3 DNA: TGTGCCAGCAGAACCCCGGGGGGCCCGCAGTACTTC. The chain employs TRBV12-3 or TRBV12-4 and TRBJ2-7; tentative D call: TRBD2 (7 bases). The CDR3 runs 12 residues. Between the trimmed V and J ends, which lost 6 bases and 9 bases, there was a span of 15 bases.

This clonotype was detected only a few times. This chain links TRBV5-1 with TRBJ2-1, with unresolved D. The V end lost 1 base, the J end lost 6 bases, and 14 bases lay between the germline ends. Germline CDR1 reads SGHRS; CDR2 reads YFSETQ. This CDR3 is built from 15 residues. The CDR3 is CASSLRAQGPNEQFF. The CDR3 DNA is TGCGCCAGCAGCTTGCGGGCTCAAGGACCCAATGAGCAGTTCTTC.

This clonotype was counted a few times. The chain joins TRBV30 to TRBJ1-6; D is undetermined. The CDR3 is 14 amino acids. The V end lost 1 base, the J end lost 0 bases, and 4 bases lay between the germline ends. Germline V gives CDR1 GTSNPN, CDR2 SVGIG (reference sequence). In nucleotides, the CDR3 is TGTGCCTGGAGTGGCATCTCCTATAATTCACCCCTCCACTTT. Translated: CAWSGISYNSPLHF.

This clonotype has just a few counts. Sequence at one end of the junction differs from germline and may be a read error. The V call is TRBV3-1, the J call TRBJ1-1, with D uncertain. The germline gives CDR1 LGHDT, CDR2 YNNKEL (reference sequence). This CDR3 is 16 amino acids long. CDR3: CASSQGLWGMNTEAFF. CDR3 in DNA: TGTGCCAGCAGCCAAGGATTGTGGGGAATGAACACTGAAGCCTTCTTT.

This clonotype has a handful of counts. At one end, the junction sequence differs from germline, possibly due to a read error. V and J are TRBV27 and TRBJ2-2; no definite D call. This CDR3 spans 13 amino acids. Germline values: CDR1 MNHEY, CDR2 SMNVEV (reference sequence). CDR3 sequence: CASSTFNTEELFF. The DNA for the CDR3 is TGTGCCAGCAGTACCTTTAACACCGAGGAGCTGTTTTTT.

This clonotype was found a few times. This chain connects TRBV28 to TRBJ2-7; D might be TRBD1 (6 bases). The CDR3 has 15 amino acids. The germline CDR1 and CDR2 sequences are MDHEN and SYDVKM. Trimming cost V 3 bases and J 5 bases, with 17 bases left between them. The CDR3 DNA reads as TGTGCCAGCAGTTTGCCAAAGGGGGTATTCAACGAGCAGTACTTC. Its protein is CASSLPKGVFNEQYF.

With regard to this clonotype: Germline and junction disagree at one end, which may indicate a read error. V is TRBV6-5 and J is TRBJ2-1, with 7 nucleotides matching TRBD2. The CDR3 sequence is 12 residues long. Germline loops: CDR1 MNHEY, CDR2 SVGAGI. This chain's CDR3 is CASSYSSGGAIF. CDR3 sequence (DNA): TGTGCCAGCAGTTACTCGTCGGGAGGTGCGATCTTC.

The genes are TRBV24-1 and TRBJ2-5, with D perhaps matching TRBD2 (5 bases). CDR1 KGHDR and CDR2 SFDVKD come from the germline V gene. V lost 10 bases to trimming and J lost 2 bases, with 13 bases between them. The CDR3 runs to 13 residues. For the CDR3, the DNA is TGTGCCACAGCGGCACAGAAGCAAGAGACCCAGTACTTC. This sequence encodes CATAAQKQETQYF.

This clonotype was picked up many times. The rearrangement uses TRBV5-1 and TRBJ2-3, with 8 bases that match TRBD1. The germline V gene has CDR1 SGHRS and CDR2 YFSETQ. The CDR3 is 15 amino acids. V trimming: 4 bases; J trimming: 1 base; junction bases outside the gene matches: 5. CDR3 protein: CASSRGTGGTDTQYF. As DNA, the CDR3 is TGCGCCAGCAGCCGCGGGACAGGTGGCACAGATACGCAGTATTTT.

At least ten counts were recorded for this clonotype. The V and J genes are TRBV12-3 or TRBV12-4 and TRBJ2-1; D not certain. The V and J ends lost 3 bases and 7 bases respectively, with 4 bases between them. The CDR3 is 11 amino acids. The CDR3, as DNA: TGTGCCAGCAGTTTCTTGAATGAGCAGTTCTTC. It codes for CASSFLNEQFF.

The rearrangement joins TRBV29-1 to TRBJ2-3; D gene unclear. The CDR3 sequence is 12 residues long. Germline loops: CDR1 SQVTM, CDR2 ANQGSEA. Trimming cost V 4 bases and J 6 bases, with 11 bases left between them. CDR3 nucleotides: TGCAGCGTTGTGGGCGGCCTCGATACGCAGTATTTT. As protein: CSVVGGLDTQYF.

The chain uses TRBV11-2 and TRBJ2-5, with 9 positions matching TRBD1. Trimming cost V 2 bases and J 5 bases; bases outside gene matches: 6. The CDR3 runs 15 residues. CDR1 SGHAT and CDR2 FQNNGV come from the germline V gene. Here the CDR3 reads CASSLSTGGSETQYF. CDR3 coding DNA: TGTGCCAGCAGCTTAAGTACAGGGGGCAGTGAGACCCAGTACTTC.

As regards this clonotype: A single base separates this from a much larger clone, so it may be a read error. The V gene is TRBV5-1, the J gene TRBJ2-7, with D uncertain. This CDR3 region has 16 residues. V was clipped by 2 bases and J by 0 bases, with 15 bases between them. The V gene's germline CDR1 is SGHRS and CDR2 YFSETQ. The CDR3: CASSLAPTATSYEQYF. The CDR3 DNA sequence: TGCGCCAGCAGCTTAGCCCCGACGGCAACCTCCTACGAGCAGTACTTC.

There are a few counts of this clonotype. The J gene is TRBJ2-6, the V gene TRBV28; D gene ambiguous. Germline V gene sequence: CDR1 MDHEN, CDR2 SYDVKM. The CDR3 has 19 amino acids. V was clipped by 2 bases and J by 0 bases, with 17 bases between them. The CDR3 DNA reads as TGTGCCAGCAGTTTAGGCGACGGTATCGAATACTCTGGGGCCAACGTCCTGACTTTC. Protein: CASSLGDGIEYSGANVLTF.

V is TRBV28 and J is TRBJ1-1; 9 nucleotides match TRBD1. V lost 7 bases, J lost 8 bases, and 11 bases stayed unmatched. This CDR3 region has 14 residues. Per germline, CDR1 MDHEN and CDR2 SYDVKM. DNA for the CDR3: TGTGCCAGCAATCTCTTCGCGGGACAGGGAGAAGCTTTCTTT. Translation: CASNLFAGQGEAFF.

The sample holds many counts of this clonotype. The rearrangement links TRBV5-5 to TRBJ1-5; 7 bases align to TRBD1. The germline CDR1 and CDR2 sequences are SGHKS and YYEKEE (reference sequence). Unmatched junction bases numbered 6, after V lost 6 bases and J lost 0 bases. This CDR3 is built from 15 residues. CDR3 residues: CASIRDSNSNQPQHF. The CDR3 bases are TGTGCCAGCATCCGGGACAGCAATAGCAATCAGCCCCAGCATTTT.

A few counts support this clonotype. V usage is TRBV3-1 and J usage is TRBJ2-3, with D unclear. CDR3 size: 13 residues. The ends were cut back, 0 bases at V and 3 bases at J, with 4 bases in the middle. Germline V gene lookup returns CDR1 LGHDT and CDR2 YNNKEL (reference sequence). The CDR3 nucleotides read TGTGCCAGCAGCCAAGACAGAACAGATACGCAGTATTTT. Amino acids: CASSQDRTDTQYF.

Here the CDR3 reads CASGLAGLYNEQFF. The CDR3 DNA reads as TGTGCCAGCGGTCTAGCGGGGCTTTACAATGAGCAGTTCTTC. The rearrangement uses TRBV7-2 and TRBJ2-1; 9 positions agree with TRBD2. Germline CDR1 is SGHTA and CDR2 is FQGNSA. The V segment lost 8 bases and the J segment 4 bases; nucleotides outside the gene matches: 6. The CDR3 totals 14 residues.

The chain carries TRBV5-6 and TRBJ2-2, with a weak D call TRBD1 (5 bases). V was clipped by 4 bases and J by 4 bases, with 8 bases between them. Germline assignment: CDR1 SGHDT and CDR2 YYEEEE. This CDR3 comprises 13 residues. The chain's CDR3 is CASSRTFTGELFF. Here the CDR3 DNA reads TGTGCCAGCAGCCGGACATTCACCGGGGAGCTGTTTTTT. Full variable domain (rest looked up from reference TRBV5-6 and TRBJ2-2): DAGVTQSPTHLIKTRGQQVTLRCSPKSGHDTVSWYQQALGQGPQFIFQYYEEEERQRGNFPDRFSGHQFPNYSSELNVNALLLGDSALYLCASSRTFTGELFFGEGSRLTVL.

This clonotype was recorded at least ten times. The chain employs TRBV4-1 and TRBJ2-1; possibly TRBD2 for D (5 bases). Trimming removed 1 base from V and 3 bases from J, with 7 bases in between. Looked up from germline, CDR1 is MGHRA and CDR2 is YSYEKL. The CDR3 has 14 amino acids. CDR3 sequence: CASSQVGIYNEQFF. CDR3 DNA: TGCGCCAGCAGCCAAGTCGGGATCTACAATGAGCAGTTCTTC.

This clonotype was counted many times. The chain joins TRBV27 to TRBJ2-7, with D perhaps TRBD1 or TRBD2 (5 bases each). Germline V lookup: CDR1 MNHEY, CDR2 SMNVEV (reference sequence). V was shortened by 5 bases and J by 2 bases, with 13 bases between the two germline ends. The length of the CDR3 is 14 residues. CDR3 residues: CASSPRDGTYEQYF. The CDR3 nucleotides are TGTGCCAGCAGTCCCCGGGACGGGACCTACGAGCAGTACTTC.

This clonotype was seen more than once but under ten times. The rearrangement joins TRBV30 to TRBJ1-2, with D maybe TRBD1 (6 bases). Germline V CDR1 and CDR2: GTSNPN, SVGIG (reference sequence). This CDR3 has 13 amino acids. The germline V and J ends were trimmed by 3 bases and 8 bases, with 16 bases remaining between them. DNA for the CDR3: TGTGCCTGGAGCGGGACTCCAGGGGAGGGCTACACCTTC. This encodes CAWSGTPGEGYTF.

This clonotype was observed at least ten times. The genes are TRBV6-1 and TRBJ1-1; possibly TRBD1 for D (6 bases). CDR1 MNHNS and CDR2 SASEGT come from the germline V gene. The CDR3 length is 14 residues. The V end lost 6 bases, the J end lost 7 bases, and 18 bases lay between the germline ends. The DNA of the CDR3 is TGTGCCAGCAGAAACACAGGGCGGACCCTTGAAGCTTTCTTT. Its translation: CASRNTGRTLEAFF.

This clonotype has at least ten counts. The chain joins TRBV28 to TRBJ2-6; unclear D gene. Between the trimmed V and J ends, which lost 1 base and 4 bases, there was a span of 8 bases. The CDR3 consists of 15 residues. From germline, CDR1 is MDHEN and CDR2 SYDVKM. CDR3 nucleotide sequence: TGTGCCAGCAGTTTATATGCCTCCGGGGCCAACGTCCTGACTTTC. As protein: CASSLYASGANVLTF.

The chain is built from TRBV5-1 and TRBJ2-1, with D perhaps TRBD1 (6 bases). With 0 bases removed from V and 5 bases from J, the gap between germline ends came to 15 bases. Germline V gene lookup returns CDR1 SGHRS and CDR2 YFSETQ. The CDR3 has 16 amino acids. The CDR3 nucleotides are TGCGCCAGCAGCTTGGAATTTTGGGGGCCAAACAATGAGCAGTTCTTC. This translates into CASSLEFWGPNNEQFF.

This chain joins TRBV9 and TRBJ2-2, with 11 bases lining up with TRBD2. This CDR3 contains 17 residues. V gave up 2 bases and J gave up 9 bases; unmatched junction bases: 12. CDR1 SGDLS and CDR2 YYNGEE come from the germline V gene. CDR3: CASSVTPTSGTTRELFF. In DNA form, the CDR3 reads TGTGCCAGCAGCGTTACCCCGACTAGCGGGACGACCCGGGAGCTGTTTTTT.

This clonotype was recorded many times. This chain links TRBV7-2 with TRBJ2-3, with D unclear. The CDR3 covers 14 residues. Germline-derived CDR1 and CDR2 are SGHTA and FQGNSA. V was pared by 5 bases and J by 2 bases, with 11 bases between. This CDR3 is CASSHDGSTDTQYF. The CDR3, as DNA: TGTGCCAGCAGCCACGACGGATCCACAGATACGCAGTATTTT.

The chain is built from TRBV20-1 and TRBJ1-4, with 7 positions matching TRBD1. CDR3 length: 14 residues. The germline V gene encodes CDR1 DFQATT and CDR2 SNEGSKA (reference sequence). V shed 6 bases, J shed 4 bases, and the junction held 8 bases outside the gene matches. CDR3 loop: CSATEGAVNEKLFF. CDR3 bases: TGCAGTGCAACAGAGGGGGCCGTTAATGAAAAACTGTTTTTT.

This clonotype was recorded a few times. The genes are TRBV6-1 and TRBJ1-4; D not resolved. Deletions cut 6 bases from V and 12 bases from J, with 23 bases between. CDR1 and CDR2 from the germline V gene are MNHNS and SASEGT. There are 15 residues in the CDR3. Written as DNA, the CDR3 is TGTGCCAGCAGCCGAGGCGCCCATCAGAATGGAGAACTGTTTTTT. Translating it yields CASSRGAHQNGELFF.

The genes are TRBV20-1 and TRBJ2-3; TRBD2 matches at 8 bases. The V gene's germline CDR1 is DFQATT and CDR2 SNEGSKA (reference sequence). This CDR3 is 16 amino acids long. J was trimmed by 4 bases and V by 0 bases; bases with no gene match: 9. The chain's CDR3 is CSARDPRRGDSDTQYF. CDR3 in DNA: TGCAGTGCTAGAGACCCCCGGCGGGGGGATTCAGATACGCAGTATTTT.